Included here is one TCR beta chain sequence, with context. The antigen it binds to is not known. Qualities for individual bases were not recorded, and no much larger clone is one base off. This sample is part of a study of shared clonotypes between healthy human individuals (dated by TCRdb to about 2020). Some background on the complete study: Three men and two women, aged 18 to 49 years, made up the cohort. For each donor, CD4 naive and CD4 memory were each run on three plates, CD8 naive on two plates, and CD8 memory on one plate. Between about 0.8 and 9 billion PBMCs per donor were obtained by leukapheresis. The study deeply sequenced blood TCR repertoires of 5 or 6 healthy adults to estimate repertoire size and the extent of clonotype sharing between individuals. Libraries were prepared and TCR repertoires were sequenced by different laboratories using diverse techniques, in order to increase sequencing depth and limit assay-specific biases. Paper-wide results and their limitations: Pairwise subsampling indicated that sequencing depth was expected to affect the degree of clonotype sharing among donors. When a few donors were compared, the shared fraction of clonotypes was about 5% for naive CD4, approximately 3.3% for naive CD8, 2% to 2.5% for memory CD4, and 0.4% for memory CD8. Because the study included a small number of donors, the genetic and exposure-history diversity represented was limited. Sampling was limited to blood, and TCR repertoires in tissue likely differ from TCR repertoires in blood. Even with the large sequencing depth, rarefaction of the sorted-subset datasets indicated that sequencing was incomplete. Higher generation probabilities were observed for clonotypes shared by all four sorted-subset donors than for non-shared clonotypes. Naive subsets generally had larger estimated clonotype richness than memory subsets did.

Using the deep immunoSEQ assay, TCR CDR3 regions were amplified from genomic DNA by multiplex PCR. For each cell subset, the extracted genomic DNA was distributed evenly across all wells of several immunoSEQ 96-well plates, and each plate served as one replicate. Each replicate PCR for sorted subsets received about 220 ng genomic DNA, equal to some 32,000 T cell genomes. The purified libraries were quantified using a Qubit 3.0 fluorometer, sized with a Bioanalyzer 2100, and then quantified again using the KAPA Library Quantification kit. Every immunoSEQ 96-well plate was sequenced on a separate single-read 150-cycle Illumina NextSeq 550 flow cell. The original pipeline was this. Because only junctional sequences without quality scores were contained in the immunoSEQ output, filtering matching that applied to full-length reads could not be performed. Sequences were annotated with PyIR, a Python wrapper for IgBLAST v1.9, and V/J genes and CDR3 were assigned using IMGT germline references. Reads were removed for weak V/J assignments (E-value above 1e-6), missing CDR3, stop codons, out-of-frame junctions, or ambiguous translated residues. V3J clonotypes were defined by identical inferred V gene, J gene, and CDR3 amino acid sequence. To compute the percentage overlap between repertoires, the number of shared unique clonotypes was divided by the size of the smaller repertoire. RTK rarefaction, the Chao1 estimator, and Recon v2.1 estimates of unobserved clonotypes were used to assess repertoire richness. Generation probabilities were computed with OLGA for all TCRbeta clonotypes obtained by the gDNA method from a few donors. Imported from immuneACCESS, the table was reduced by TCRdb to in-frame sequences with V and J called. These copies leave out some clones; in studies compared against another copy, an unresolved V gene accounts for under half, and the cause of the remainder is not known. That table gives V, J and clone size, and the DNA gave D and trimming. The sample table lists roughly 2 million clones, about 94% of them with a count of one. The top ten clones comprise approximately 0.13% of the sample.

The CDR3 contains 13 residues, cysteine and phenylalanine counted. The CDR3 DNA has 39 bases and is translated from base 1. Trimming removed 1 base from V and 7 bases from J, leaving 10 bases between the germline ends. CDR1 and CDR2 were assigned from the germline V gene as KGHSH and LQKENI. The donors were healthy, HIV-negative adults who had no recently reported acute infections or vaccinations. Every donor was a Caucasian adult living in Nashville, Tennessee, USA. CD4+ T cells were enriched through magnetic negative selection, after which naive cells were positively selected on CD45RA and the remaining negative fraction served as the memory subset. Blood was collected by leukapheresis, and PBMCs were isolated by Ficoll-Histopaque density gradient centrifugation and then cryopreserved in liquid nitrogen vapor phase. Purity and quantity of every magnetically sorted T cell population were checked by analytical flow cytometry. Genomic DNA was isolated from every sorted fraction and measured by UV absorbance on a Nanodrop 2000c.

The sequence joins TRBV18 to TRBJ1-1; too little of a D gene remains to name it. The origin of this receptor is a man aged 18 to 30 in good health. Sequencing used naive CD4+ T cells sorted from blood. The cell subset or site tag for this specimen amounts to: CD45RA+ positively selected. This receptor carries the CDR3 CASSPRFAVEAFF. The nucleotide sequence is TGTGCCAGCTCACCACGATTCGCGGTTGAAGCTTTCTTT.